This T cell receptor beta chain was retrieved from a study of shared clonotypes between healthy human individuals. Background on the study: In total, the donors were two women and a few men aged 18 to 49.

Comments on this clone: Its antigen is unknown.

Study results and caveats: There were few donors, and this limited the genetic and exposure-history diversity represented.

Germline V lookup: CDR1 MDHEN, CDR2 SYDVKM. The CDR3 sequence is 16 residues long. Trimming took 3 bases from V and 7 from J, leaving 18 bases between them. Assay: immunoSEQ multiplex PCR; the TCRdb copy retains only in-frame clones and omits some. The table shows about 550,000 clones, with about 95% occurring only once. It was CD45RO-negative cells, positively selected for CCR7, that made up naive CD8 cells, with terminally differentiated effector memory CD45RA+ cells excluded. The chain uses TRBV28 and TRBJ1-4, with D unclear. Source material: naive CD8+ T cells sorted from blood. The TCR originated in a woman in her twenties or thirties in good health. This chain's CDR3 is CASSFAPSRHLEKLFF. In DNA, the CDR3 is TGTGCCAGCAGTTTTGCCCCATCTAGACATCTTGAAAAACTGTTTTTT.